What follows is one TCR beta chain and its context. Its matching antigen is unknown. This entry comes from a study of shared clonotypes between healthy human individuals. Trimming took off 5 bases at V and 2 bases at J, with 13 bases between the two ends. Germline assignment: CDR1 SGHTS and CDR2 YDEGEE. CDR3 length: 14 amino acids. It was into CD45RA+ naive and CD45RA-negative memory subsets that the CD4+ cells were split. This table comes from immunoSEQ multiplex PCR, and its TCRdb copy is limited to in-frame clones, with some not included. The sample yields under 2.5 million clones, about nine tenths seen once. Study-wide points: Non-shared clonotypes displayed generation probabilities falling below those of clonotypes present in all four donors. Genetic and exposure-history diversity was limited by the small donor number.

The material sequenced was naive CD4+ T cells from PBMCs. The subset: CD45RA+ positively selected. The V call is TRBV5-8, the J call TRBJ2-5; unclear D gene. This TCR derives from a man aged 18 to 30 in good health. Some clones in this sample may be carry-over from other donors' samples. The CDR3 is CASSFGRLQETQYF. In DNA form, the CDR3 reads TGTGCCAGCAGTTTTGGACGCCTACAAGAGACCCAGTACTTC.